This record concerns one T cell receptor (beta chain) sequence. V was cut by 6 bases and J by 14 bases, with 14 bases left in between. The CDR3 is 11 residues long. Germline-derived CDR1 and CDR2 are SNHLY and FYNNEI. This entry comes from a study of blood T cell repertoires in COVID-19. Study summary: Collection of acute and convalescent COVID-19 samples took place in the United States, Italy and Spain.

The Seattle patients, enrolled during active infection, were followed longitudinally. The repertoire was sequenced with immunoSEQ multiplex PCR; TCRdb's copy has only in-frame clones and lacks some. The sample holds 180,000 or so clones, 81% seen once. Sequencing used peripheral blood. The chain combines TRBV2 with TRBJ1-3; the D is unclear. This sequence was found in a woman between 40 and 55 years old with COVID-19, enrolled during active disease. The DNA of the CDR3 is TGTGCCAGCAGGGTCGGGATCTCCGTATATTTT. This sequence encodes CASRVGISVYF.